Following are 8 T cell receptor beta chains from one sample sequenced in a study of blood T cell repertoires in COVID-19. Measured with immunoSEQ multiplex PCR; TCRdb has only the in-frame clones, and not every one. The repertoire includes some 120,000 clones, around 86% of them detected once, and about a sixth sits in the top ten. The sequencing input was peripheral blood. All receptors derive from a woman aged 45-60 years who had recovered from COVID-19.

The chain carries TRBV14 and TRBJ2-5; D is uncertain. Germline V lookup: CDR1 SGHDN, CDR2 FVKESK. This CDR3 spans 14 amino acids. V was clipped by 0 bases and J by 7 bases, with 12 bases between them. The chain's CDR3 is CASSQEIKPGTQYF. The CDR3 DNA reads TGTGCCAGCAGCCAAGAGATCAAACCGGGGACCCAGTACTTC. The variable domain in full, completed from reference TRBV14 and TRBJ2-5, reads EAGVTQFPSHSVIEKGQTVTLRCDPISGHDNLYWYRRVMGKEIKFLLHFVKESKQDESGMPNNRFLAERTGGTYSTLKVQPAELEDSGVYFCASSQEIKPGTQYFGPGTRLLVL.

The rearrangement joins TRBV4-3 to TRBJ1-5; TRBD1 matches 7 bases. Trimming removed 4 bases from V and 4 bases from J; junction bases left unmatched: 4. Germline-derived CDR1 and CDR2 are LGHNA and YSLEER. There are 14 residues in the CDR3. CDR3 amino acids: CASSPTGSNQPQHF. The CDR3, as DNA: TGCGCCAGCAGCCCGACAGGGAGTAATCAGCCCCAGCATTTT.

This clone has more than one count but fewer than ten. The V call is TRBV4-1, the J call TRBJ1-5; 7 nucleotides line up with TRBD1. Germline trimming cut 9 bases from V and 8 bases from J; bases unmatched to any gene: 1. This CDR3 region has 10 residues. The V gene's germline CDR1 is MGHRA and CDR2 YSYEKL. The CDR3 region has the DNA TGCGCCAGTACAGGGGAGCCCCAGCATTTT. It encodes CASTGEPQHF.

This rearrangement joins TRBV24-1 to TRBJ2-7; TRBD1 matches at 11 bases. This CDR3 is built from 16 residues. Trimming at V came to 4 bases and at J to 7 bases, leaving 11 bases not matched to a gene. The V gene's germline CDR1 is KGHDR and CDR2 SFDVKD. Written as DNA, the CDR3 is TGTGCCACCAGTGACCGCGGACAGGGGGCTAGTGTAGAGCAGTACTTC. This translates into CATSDRGQGASVEQYF.

The gene calls are TRBV5-1 and TRBJ2-7; 9 bases are a match to TRBD1. The ends lost 0 bases at V and 6 bases at J; junction bases unmatched: 10. Germline CDR1 reads SGHRS; CDR2 reads YFSETQ. The CDR3 consists of 16 residues. CDR3 nucleotides: TGCGCCAGCAGCTTGGCTCCGGGACAGGGCCCTTCCGAGCAGTACTTC. It yields the protein CASSLAPGQGPSEQYF.

This chain joins TRBV9 and TRBJ1-6, with TRBD1 matching 8 bases. Germline V lookup: CDR1 SGDLS, CDR2 YYNGEE. The CDR3 runs 17 residues. Germline trimming cut 4 bases from V and 8 bases from J; bases unmatched to any gene: 14. The CDR3, as DNA: TGTGCCAGCAGCCTCCGCTCCCAACAGGGGGGAGATTCACCCCTCCACTTT. This translates into CASSLRSQQGGDSPLHF. Variable domain in full (rest from reference TRBV9 and TRBJ1-6): DSGVTQTPKHLITATGQRVTLRCSPRSGDLSVYWYQQSLDQGLQFLIQYYNGEERAKGNILERFSAQQFPDLHSELNLSSLELGDSALYFCASSLRSQQGGDSPLHFGNGTRLTVT.

The chain is built from TRBV7-9 and TRBJ2-6; D unclear. Germline V lookup: CDR1 SEHNR, CDR2 FQNEAQ (reference sequence). The CDR3 covers 15 residues. V lost 1 base and J 2 bases, leaving 6 bases between the germline ends. The chain's CDR3 is CASSLVQAGANVLTF. Here the CDR3 DNA reads TGTGCCAGCAGCTTAGTTCAGGCTGGGGCCAACGTCCTGACTTTC.

A single count supports this clone. The chain has TRBV12-3 or TRBV12-4 and TRBJ1-5; the D is unclear. The CDR3 totals 13 residues. The V and J ends lost 3 bases and 6 bases respectively, with 9 bases between them. For the CDR3, the DNA is TGTGCCAGCAGTTTCGGGAGTAGTCAGCCCCAGCATTTT. This sequence encodes CASSFGSSQPQHF.